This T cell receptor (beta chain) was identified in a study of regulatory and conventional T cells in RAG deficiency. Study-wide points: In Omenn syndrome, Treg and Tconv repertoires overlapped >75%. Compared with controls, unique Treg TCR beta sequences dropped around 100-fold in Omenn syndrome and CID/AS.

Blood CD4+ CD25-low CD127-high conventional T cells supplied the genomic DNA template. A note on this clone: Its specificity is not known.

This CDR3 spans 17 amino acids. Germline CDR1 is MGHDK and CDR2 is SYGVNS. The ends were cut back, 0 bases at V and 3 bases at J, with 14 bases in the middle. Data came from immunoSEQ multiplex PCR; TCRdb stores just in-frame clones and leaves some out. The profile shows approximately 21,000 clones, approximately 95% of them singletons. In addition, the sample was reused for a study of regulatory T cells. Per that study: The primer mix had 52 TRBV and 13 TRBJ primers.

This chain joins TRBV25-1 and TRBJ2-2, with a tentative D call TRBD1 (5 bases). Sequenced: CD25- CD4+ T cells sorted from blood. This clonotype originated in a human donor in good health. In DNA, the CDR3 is TGTGCCAGCAGTGAATATCTACAGGATCAGTACACCGGGGAGCTGTTTTTT. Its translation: CASSEYLQDQYTGELFF.